This T cell receptor beta chain was captured by sequencing in a study of T cell responses to AZD1222 COVID-19 vaccine. Study-level background: The analysis combined second doses at about 4 or about 12 weeks.

The protocol was immunoSEQ multiplex PCR, while the TCRdb copy is restricted to in-frame clones and leaves out a portion. The table shows almost 80,000 clones, with roughly 87% occurring only once. General study points: The sample set comprised mostly white British donors with more females, and clonal diversity was possibly underestimated. Repertoires were obtained only post-peak T cell response. Spike-spanning, vaccine-associated CD4 TCRs were dominant at 160-218 and 743-854.

In regard to this clone: Its antigen remains unidentified.

CDR3 length: 13 amino acids. V lost 8 bases and J lost 2; bases outside the gene matches: 3. The chain links TRBV12-3 or TRBV12-4 to TRBJ2-1, with 7 bases matching TRBD2. Sequencing was performed on peripheral blood, taken on day 0 of AZD1222 vaccination. This receptor was taken from an adult in good health. CDR3 DNA: TGTGCCAGCGGGGGGACTACCTACAATGAGCAGTTCTTC. Residues: CASGGTTYNEQFF.